This passage covers 29 T cell receptor beta chains from one sample sequenced in a study of shared clonotypes between healthy human individuals. The protocol was immunoSEQ multiplex PCR, while the TCRdb copy is restricted to in-frame clones and leaves out a portion. In the table there are about 2.3 million clones, 85% to 95% of which are singletons. Sequencing was carried out using naive CD4+ T cells from PBMCs. Subset denoted: CD45RA+ positively selected. These receptors came from a man younger than 35 in good health. Some clones in this sample may be carry-over from other donors' samples.

The rearrangement links TRBV5-4 to TRBJ1-3; D may be TRBD1 (5 bases). The CDR3 is 16 residues long. Trimming took off 1 base at V and 2 bases at J, with 13 bases between the two ends. Germline CDR1 reads SGHNT; CDR2 reads YYREEE (reference sequence). The CDR3 nucleotides read TGTGCCAGCAGCTTGACGGGACCTGCGACTGGAAACACCATATATTTT. It is translated as CASSLTGPATGNTIYF.

This clone has just one count. The chain recombines TRBV30 with TRBJ2-7, with a tentative D call TRBD1 (6 bases). Germline V CDR1 and CDR2: GTSNPN, SVGIG (reference sequence). CDR3 length: 14 amino acids. V was trimmed by 2 bases and J by 1 base, leaving 12 bases between them. The CDR3 here is CAWSIRQASYEQYF. The CDR3 DNA follows: TGTGCCTGGAGTATCCGACAGGCGTCCTACGAGCAGTACTTC.

The chain uses TRBV19 and TRBJ1-4; D gene ambiguous. The CDR3 spans 16 residues. Between the trimmed V and J ends, which lost 4 bases and 0 bases, there was a span of 12 bases. Germline-derived CDR1 and CDR2 are LNHDA and SQIVND (reference sequence). CDR3 sequence (DNA): TGTGCCAGTAGTACTCCGGACGCAGCAACTAATGAAAAACTGTTTTTT. Translating it yields CASSTPDAATNEKLFF.

The chain carries TRBV11-3 and TRBJ2-2, with unresolved D. From germline, CDR1 is SGHNT and CDR2 YENEEA. Trimming removed 6 bases from V and 0 bases from J, with 14 bases in between. The CDR3 is 16 residues long. The CDR3 here is CASSWSSGSNTGELFF. The CDR3 DNA follows: TGTGCCAGCAGTTGGAGTAGTGGCTCGAACACCGGGGAGCTGTTTTTT.

V usage is TRBV7-6 and J usage is TRBJ2-3; D possibly corresponds to TRBD2 (6 bases). Germline assignment: CDR1 SGHVS and CDR2 FNYEAQ. V lost 0 bases and J 1 base, leaving 11 bases between the germline ends. The CDR3 spans 16 residues. CDR3 sequence (DNA): TGTGCCAGCAGCTTAGCCCCTTCTAGCGGCACAGATACGCAGTATTTT. Amino acid sequence: CASSLAPSSGTDTQYF.

This clone was recorded a few times. Other DNA sequences in the sample encode the same CDR3. The gene calls are TRBV28 and TRBJ1-5, with no clear D. Germline-derived CDR1 and CDR2 are MDHEN and SYDVKM. V lost 2 bases, J lost 2 bases, and 10 bases lay in between. This CDR3 has 15 amino acids. CDR3 nucleotide sequence: TGTGCCAGCAGTTTAGAGGGTCGGGGCAATCAGCCCCAGCATTTT. Translating it yields CASSLEGRGNQPQHF.

The chain employs TRBV2 and TRBJ1-3; D possibly corresponds to TRBD1 (5 bases). The V gene's germline CDR1 is SNHLY and CDR2 FYNNEI. CDR3 size: 15 residues. The V end was cut by 6 bases, the J end by 4 bases, with 16 bases between. The CDR3: CASRSGRVTGNTIYF. Written as DNA, the CDR3 is TGTGCCAGCAGGAGCGGCAGGGTCACAGGAAACACCATATATTTT.

This clone was seen a handful of times. The chain is built from TRBV6-1 and TRBJ1-2, with 7 bases aligning to TRBD1. The CDR3 is 13 residues long. Germline V CDR1 and CDR2: MNHNS, SASEGT. V shed 7 bases, J shed 8 bases, and the junction held 10 bases outside the gene matches. The CDR3 reads CASTKGQQLGYTF. The DNA for the CDR3 is TGTGCCAGCACGAAGGGACAGCAATTAGGCTACACCTTC.

The rearrangement links TRBV6-5 to TRBJ2-5, with 7 bases fitting TRBD1. Germline CDR1 MNHEY, CDR2 SVGAGI. This CDR3 contains 14 residues. Trimming at V came to 4 bases and at J to 4 bases, leaving 6 bases not matched to a gene. The CDR3 loop reads CASSSATGIETQYF. The CDR3 DNA is TGTGCCAGCAGTTCGGCGACAGGGATAGAGACCCAGTACTTC.

The chain couples TRBV7-3 to TRBJ2-2, with D uncertain. The V gene's germline CDR1 is SGHTA and CDR2 FQGTGA. V was cut by 5 bases and J by 4 bases, with 11 bases left in between. The CDR3 runs 14 residues. CDR3 residues: CASSLESVTGELFF. In DNA, the CDR3 is TGTGCCAGCAGCCTTGAAAGTGTCACCGGGGAGCTGTTTTTT.

The chain has TRBV9 and TRBJ1-1; TRBD1 matches 8 bases. Trimming removed 4 bases from V and 0 bases from J; junction bases left unmatched: 14. Germline CDR1 is SGDLS and CDR2 is YYNGEE. The CDR3 is 18 amino acids. CDR3 nucleotides: TGTGCCAGCAGCCTGCGGACAGGGACTTCGACTCTGAACACTGAAGCTTTCTTT. Translated, it gives CASSLRTGTSTLNTEAFF.

In its sample, this clone was seen a few times. The V call is TRBV28, the J call TRBJ1-1; 7 bases align to TRBD1. The CDR3 runs 12 residues. Germline CDR1 and CDR2: MDHEN and SYDVKM. With V trimmed by 1 base and J by 8 bases, 1 base remained unmatched. This chain's CDR3 is CASSLSRGEAFF. Written as DNA, the CDR3 is TGTGCCAGCAGTTTATCCAGGGGGGAAGCTTTCTTT.

The table lists this clone with a few counts. The chain employs TRBV30 and TRBJ1-1; D ambiguous. Looked up from germline, CDR1 is GTSNPN and CDR2 is SVGIG (reference sequence). The CDR3 consists of 14 residues. The V end was cut by 0 bases, the J end by 0 bases, with 8 bases between. Here the CDR3 DNA reads TGTGCCTGGAGTGTAGGAAAAATGAACACTGAAGCTTTCTTT. Translated, it gives CAWSVGKMNTEAFF.

The chain has TRBV6-5 and TRBJ2-1, with TRBD2 as a possible D gene (7 bases). Trimming removed 6 bases from V and 15 bases from J, with 24 bases in between. The CDR3 sequence is 14 residues long. Germline V gene lookup returns CDR1 MNHEY and CDR2 SVGAGI. The CDR3 protein is CASRATGGRPDMFF. The CDR3 DNA reads TGTGCCAGCAGGGCGACGGGGGGCCGCCCGGATATGTTCTTC.

The chain couples TRBV2 to TRBJ2-2; D is possibly TRBD1 (6 bases). The CDR3 covers 15 residues. Germline CDR1 is SNHLY and CDR2 is FYNNEI. The V end lost 6 bases, the J end lost 3 bases, and 14 bases lay between the germline ends. The CDR3 sequence is CASRALGHYTGELFF. CDR3 bases: TGTGCCAGCAGAGCCTTGGGACACTACACCGGGGAGCTGTTTTTT.

Only one count was recorded for this clone. Written as DNA, the CDR3 is TGTGCCAGCAGTGCGCCGACAGGGGGCATTAATGGCTACACCTTC. As protein: CASSAPTGGINGYTF. The chain couples TRBV28 to TRBJ1-2; the match to TRBD1 covers 10 bases. CDR3 length: 15 residues. Germline V gene data show CDR1 as MDHEN and CDR2 as SYDVKM. With 5 bases clipped from V and 6 bases from J, the junction kept 9 bases outside the gene matches.

The rearrangement joins TRBV4-2 to TRBJ1-3; D is undetermined. This CDR3 contains 17 residues. Trimming took 4 bases from V and 0 from J, leaving 16 bases between them. Germline values: CDR1 LGHNA, CDR2 YNFKEQ. CDR3 loop: CASSPMVGVTSGNTIYF. The CDR3 DNA follows: TGTGCCAGCAGCCCTATGGTCGGAGTAACCTCTGGAAACACCATATATTTT.

This chain joins TRBV4-2 and TRBJ2-3, with D possibly matching TRBD2 (7 bases). Looked up from germline, CDR1 is LGHNA and CDR2 is YNFKEQ. This CDR3 contains 18 residues. The V end was cut by 0 bases, the J end by 6 bases, with 22 bases between. The DNA for the CDR3 is TGTGCCAGCAGCCAAGACGGTCATAGGGGGGGTAGATCGGATACGCAGTATTTT. It codes for CASSQDGHRGGRSDTQYF.

This chain joins TRBV30 and TRBJ2-7; D might be TRBD2 (6 bases). Germline lookup yields CDR1 GTSNPN and CDR2 SVGIG (reference sequence). CDR3 length: 13 amino acids. Trimming removed 8 bases at V and 2 bases at J, with 16 bases between. The CDR3 spells CAGGRPPPYEQYF. The CDR3 coding sequence is TGTGCCGGGGGGAGGCCCCCACCCTACGAGCAGTACTTC.

The genes are TRBV30 and TRBJ1-5, with D uncertain. The V and J ends lost 0 bases and 9 bases respectively, with 9 bases between them. Germline V lookup: CDR1 GTSNPN, CDR2 SVGIG (reference sequence). The CDR3 is 12 residues long. The DNA of the CDR3 is TGTGCCTGGAGTGTTTCTGAATGGCCCCAGCATTTT. Its translation is CAWSVSEWPQHF.

This sequence joins TRBV7-8 and TRBJ2-7; 8 bases are shared with TRBD1. The CDR3 loop spans 15 amino acids. The J segment lost 0 bases and the V segment lost 5 bases, leaving 6 bases of the junction unmatched. The germline V gene encodes CDR1 SGHVS and CDR2 FQNEAQ. DNA of the CDR3: TGTGCCAGCAGCCAGTGGGACAGGAGCTCCTACGAGCAGTACTTC. Residues: CASSQWDRSSYEQYF. Based on the CDR3 plus reference TRBV7-8 and TRBJ2-7, the full variable domain is GAGVSQSPRYKVAKRGQDVALRCDPISGHVSLFWYQQALGQGPEFLTYFQNEAQLDKSGLPSDRFFAERPEGSVSTLKIQRTQQEDSAVYLCASSQWDRSSYEQYFGPGTRLTVT.

The chain joins TRBV5-1 to TRBJ2-5, with D possibly TRBD1 on 7 matching bases. The CDR3 loop spans 14 amino acids. The V end was cut by 3 bases, the J end by 6 bases, with 15 bases between. Germline values: CDR1 SGHRS, CDR2 YFSETQ. CDR3 nucleotide sequence: TGCGCCAGCAGCTCGGAGGGACAGCGAAAGACCCAGTACTTC. Translating gives CASSSEGQRKTQYF.

This sequence joins TRBV10-3 and TRBJ2-3, with D perhaps matching TRBD1 or TRBD2 (6 bases each). V was clipped by 2 bases and J by 2 bases, with 17 bases between them. The germline V gene encodes CDR1 ENHRY and CDR2 SYGVKD. The CDR3 totals 17 residues. DNA for the CDR3: TGTGCCATCAGTGAGCCCGGGAGAACAGGGTCCACAGATACGCAGTATTTT. This encodes CAISEPGRTGSTDTQYF.

Concerning this clone: This sample also contains other DNA sequences that code for the same CDR3. V is TRBV5-1 and J is TRBJ2-5; D ambiguous. V gave up 0 bases and J gave up 1 base, with 10 bases separating them. There are 15 residues in the CDR3. In germline, CDR1 is SGHRS, CDR2 YFSETQ. The CDR3 coding sequence is TGCGCCAGCAGCTTGGCGGGCAGCCGCCAAGAGACCCAGTACTTC. This translates into CASSLAGSRQETQYF.

This clone has only a few counts. V is TRBV7-9 and J is TRBJ1-2, with 7 bases identical to TRBD1. CDR1 is SEHNR and CDR2 is FQNEAQ in the germline V gene (reference sequence). The ends lost 5 bases at V and 8 bases at J; junction bases unmatched: 8. This CDR3 comprises 13 residues. CDR3 coding DNA: TGTGCCAGCAGCAAGACAGGGAATGGGGGCTACACCTTC. Its translation: CASSKTGNGGYTF.

The J gene is TRBJ1-1, the V gene TRBV5-1; D is unresolved. CDR3 length: 13 amino acids. Between the trimmed V and J ends, which lost 3 bases and 5 bases, there was a span of 11 bases. CDR1 and CDR2 (germline): SGHRS, YFSETQ. In DNA form, the CDR3 reads TGCGCCAGCAGCTGGGGAGGGCGGACTGAAGCTTTCTTT. Translated, it gives CASSWGGRTEAFF.

Points on this clone: Other DNA sequences in the sample encode the same CDR3. The V call is TRBV15, the J call TRBJ1-1; maybe TRBD1 (5 bases). Germline V CDR1 and CDR2: LNHNV, YYDKDF (reference sequence). The CDR3 extends over 13 amino acids. Trimming left V 3 bases short and J 4 bases short, with 9 bases between. The CDR3 loop is CATSRGRGTEAFF. CDR3 bases: TGTGCCACCAGCAGGGGGAGGGGCACTGAAGCTTTCTTT.

The V call is TRBV9, the J call TRBJ1-3; D possibly corresponds to TRBD1 (5 bases). V lost 0 bases to trimming and J lost 0 bases, with 13 bases between them. CDR3 length: 17 amino acids. Per the germline V gene, CDR1 is SGDLS and CDR2 is YYNGEE. The CDR3 coding sequence is TGTGCCAGCAGCGTAGGTGCAGGGCTTTACTCTGGAAACACCATATATTTT. Translation: CASSVGAGLYSGNTIYF.

The chain is built from TRBV6-1 and TRBJ2-5; D is perhaps TRBD2 (6 bases). Trimming left V 2 bases short and J 2 bases short, with 12 bases between. CDR3 length: 15 residues. The V gene's germline CDR1 is MNHNS and CDR2 SASEGT. The CDR3 sequence: CASSERAREQETQYF. CDR3 bases: TGTGCCAGCAGTGAAAGGGCCCGGGAGCAAGAGACCCAGTACTTC.